The source of this TCR beta chain is a study of CD8 T cells in Susac syndrome. Sequencing of TCR beta was performed on blood CD8+ T cells and on blood CD4+ T cells. Each multiple sclerosis control was a treatment-naive patient with relapsing-remitting disease that was either stable or active. FACS enriched CD8+ TEMRA cells, while bulk CD8+ and CD4+ were negatively isolated. Findings of the study overall: The TCR sequencing and HLA analysis in the study involved a relatively small number of individuals, as the study acknowledged.

About this clonotype itself: Its antigen is unknown.

When the RNA was reverse transcribed, random hexamers were used with an input of roughly 0.45 to 1 ug. In TCRdb, the immunoSEQ multiplex PCR reads were re-called with MiXCR into one record per CDR3 protein. The sample lists around 180,000 distinct CDR3 sequences, approximately 93% occurring once. The CDR3 is 15 amino acids. Germline loops: CDR1 MNHNY, CDR2 SVGAGI (reference sequence). After removal of 10 bases from V and 1 base from J, the junction contained 8 bases not matched to a gene. The chain combines TRBV6-6 with TRBJ2-2; 8 bases agree with TRBD2. What was sequenced was CD4+ T cells from PBMCs. This TCR was sampled from a human donor with multiple sclerosis. The CDR3 is CATTGLVMNTGELFF. Written as DNA, the CDR3 is TGTGCCACGACGGGACTAGTCATGAACACCGGGGAGCTGTTTTTT.